The 15 T cell receptor beta chains reported below all come from one sample, sequenced in a study of T cell responses to AZD1222 COVID-19 vaccine. TCRdb's table, derived via immunoSEQ multiplex PCR, lists solely in-frame clones and lacks some. The sample holds 150,000 to 180,000 clones, 90% seen once. The sequencing used peripheral blood, collected on day 0 of AZD1222 vaccination. These receptor sequences come from an adult in good health.

The chain links TRBV21-1 to TRBJ1-2. TRBV21-1 constitutes a pseudogene. This CDR3 is built from 14 residues. The CDR3 sequence: CASSKVPGHYGYTF. The CDR3 region has the DNA TGTGCCAGCAGCAAAGTGCCGGGACACTATGGCTACACCTTC.

Notes on this clone: One end of the junction does not line up with germline, which may come from a read error. The genes are TRBV18 and TRBJ2-3, with D maybe TRBD2 (6 bases). Germline CDR1 is KGHSH and CDR2 is LQKENI. The CDR3 spans 16 residues. The CDR3 sequence is CASTPGLTLSTDTQYF. CDR3 coding DNA: TGTGCCAGCACACCTGGACTAACCTTAAGCACAGATACGCAGTATTTT.

This clone was picked up one time. The rearrangement joins TRBV5-4 to TRBJ1-3; no reliable D call. With 0 bases removed from V and 4 bases from J, the gap between germline ends came to 14 bases. CDR1 and CDR2 from the germline V gene are SGHNT and YYREEE (reference sequence). This CDR3 has 16 residues. CDR3 protein: CASSLDRVSVGNTIYF. The CDR3 nucleotides are TGTGCCAGCAGCTTGGATAGGGTGTCCGTCGGAAACACCATATATTTT.

This chain joins TRBV12-3 or TRBV12-4 and TRBJ1-4; no definite D call. The germline V and J ends were trimmed by 3 bases and 4 bases, with 3 bases remaining between them. This CDR3 region has 12 residues. For the CDR3, the DNA is TGTGCCAGCAGTTTCGATAATGAAAAACTGTTTTTT. Translation: CASSFDNEKLFF.

This clone was seen only once. The rearrangement links TRBV12-3 or TRBV12-4 to TRBJ1-3; D remains ambiguous. The CDR3 has 13 amino acids. V was trimmed by 1 base and J by 3 bases, leaving 4 bases between them. CDR3 coding DNA: TGTGCCAGCAGTTTAGGGGGTGGAAACACCATATATTTT. Its protein product is CASSLGGGNTIYF.

This chain links TRBV6-2 or TRBV6-3 with TRBJ2-7; no reliable D call. CDR1 MNHEY and CDR2 SVGEGT come from the germline V gene. V was clipped by 5 bases and J by 4 bases, with 9 bases between them. The CDR3 has 12 amino acids. The CDR3 bases are TGTGCCAGCAGTGAGACGCCGTACGAGCAGTACTTC. This encodes CASSETPYEQYF.

The rearrangement joins TRBV28 to TRBJ1-4; D is unclear. Trimming left V 2 bases short and J 9 bases short, with 7 bases between. The CDR3 totals 12 residues. The germline CDR1 and CDR2 sequences are MDHEN and SYDVKM. This chain's CDR3 is CASSLVEQKLFF. CDR3 nucleotide sequence: TGTGCCAGCAGTTTAGTGGAACAAAAACTGTTTTTT.

The genes are TRBV24-1 and TRBJ2-7, with 9 bases lining up with TRBD1. Trimming at V came to 3 bases and at J to 5 bases, leaving 10 bases not matched to a gene. The CDR3 runs 16 residues. The V gene's germline CDR1 is KGHDR and CDR2 SFDVKD. This CDR3 reads CATSDPPGQGGDEQYF. CDR3 nucleotides: TGTGCCACCAGTGATCCCCCGGGACAGGGTGGCGACGAGCAGTACTTC.

The gene calls are TRBV3-1 (or the pseudogene TRBV3-2) and TRBJ2-5; no firm D call. Germline CDR1 reads LGHDT; CDR2 reads YNNKEL (reference sequence). CDR3 length: 14 amino acids. V lost 2 bases and J lost 5, with 12 bases in between. The CDR3 loop is CASSQRTRGETQYF. The DNA of the CDR3 is TGTGCCAGCAGCCAACGGACCAGAGGTGAGACCCAGTACTTC.

The V call is TRBV7-8, the J call TRBJ1-4; TRBD1 aligns across 8 bases. The germline V gene encodes CDR1 SGHVS and CDR2 FQNEAQ. This CDR3 region has 19 residues. V lost 2 bases and J lost 3; bases outside the gene matches: 14. CDR3 loop: CASSLPPSGQGWSNEKLFF. CDR3 coding DNA: TGTGCCAGCAGCTTACCCCCATCTGGACAGGGTTGGTCTAATGAAAAACTGTTTTTT.

The rearrangement uses TRBV11-2 and TRBJ2-7; D perhaps matches TRBD1 (6 bases). CDR1 and CDR2 from the germline V gene are SGHAT and FQNNGV. CDR3 length: 15 amino acids. Trimming stripped 2 bases from V and 3 bases from J, with 14 bases between. The chain's CDR3 is CASSLLADRVYEQYF. The CDR3, as DNA: TGTGCCAGCAGCTTACTGGCGGACAGAGTCTACGAGCAGTACTTC.

The chain joins TRBV12-3 or TRBV12-4 to TRBJ2-7; D might be TRBD1 or TRBD2, each matching 6 bases. V was cut by 3 bases and J by 5 bases, with 11 bases left in between. The CDR3 consists of 13 residues. The CDR3 DNA reads as TGTGCCAGCAGTTTGAGGGGGAGGCACGAGCAGTACTTC. Its translation is CASSLRGRHEQYF.

The chain has TRBV30 and TRBJ2-7; D unclear. Trimming took off 3 bases at V and 2 bases at J, with 17 bases between the two ends. CDR1 GTSNPN and CDR2 SVGIG come from the germline V gene (reference sequence). The CDR3 is made up of 15 amino acids. CDR3 nucleotide sequence: TGTGCCTGGAGGCGAACCCAACAGACTCCCTACGAGCAGTACTTC. Its protein is CAWRRTQQTPYEQYF.

The chain uses TRBV5-1 and TRBJ2-4; D is undetermined. CDR3 length equals 15 residues. V shed 3 bases and J shed 0 bases, with 10 bases lying between them. CDR1 and CDR2 (germline): SGHRS, YFSETQ. The CDR3 nucleotides are TGCGCCAGCAGCTCCTCGGGTGTAGCCAAAAACATTCAGTACTTC. Translation: CASSSSGVAKNIQYF.

This clone was seen just once. The chain is built from TRBV29-1 and TRBJ2-7; D might be TRBD2 (6 bases). The CDR3 is made up of 12 amino acids. Germline assignment: CDR1 SQVTM and CDR2 ANQGSEA. The V gene lost 6 bases and the J gene lost 2 bases, with 11 bases spanning the gap. As DNA, the CDR3 is TGCAGCGTGATCCGGGGGACCTACGAGCAGTACTTC. Residues: CSVIRGTYEQYF.